A selection of T cell receptor beta chains follows, all from one sample in a study of blood T cells in healthy people across ages. One entry per CDR3 protein results from TCRdb running MiXCR on the 5' RACE reads. The table shows 1.5 million or so distinct CDR3 sequences, with roughly 43% occurring only once. The sequenced sample consisted of blood. The origin of the receptors is a woman in her late teens or twenties in good health. The CDR3 runs from the conserved cysteine through the conserved F or W. The D gene is left open where the match is weak. Not every row has a clone size; where given, it reads once, few, many or a size class.

>TRBJ1-2|-|TRBV7-9|-
TGTGCCAGCAGCTTAGATTTGGCGGCTATCTATGGCTACACCTTC
CASSLDLAAIYGYTF
>TRBJ1-2|TRBD1|TRBV6-2/TRBV6-3|-
TGTGCCAGCAGATCCGACAGGGGAGGCTACACCTTC
CASRSDRGGYTF
>TRBJ1-1|TRBD1|TRBV11-2|few
TGTGCCAGCAGCCAACGGACAGGGAAAACTGAAGCTTTCTTT
CASSQRTGKTEAFF
>TRBJ2-1|TRBD2|TRBV28|-
TGTGCCAGCAGTTCCAAACTAGCGTGGCCCTACAATGAGCAGTTCTTC
CASSSKLAWPYNEQFF
>TRBJ1-2|-|TRBV6-1|few
TGTGCCTGCAGGGGTGGTGGCTACACCTTC
CACRGGGYTF
>TRBJ2-7|-|TRBV20-1|few
TGCAGTGCTAGCGGGGACGAGCAGTACTTC
CSASGDEQYF
>TRBJ2-1|-|TRBV4-3|-
TGCGCCAGCAGCCAAGATAGAAGTAGGCGGGATGAGCAGTTCTTC
CASSQDRSRRDEQFF
>TRBJ2-3|TRBD2|TRBV12-3/TRBV12-4|-
TGTGCCAGCATTGGCGGACTAGCGATAGATACGCAGTATTTT
CASIGGLAIDTQYF
>TRBJ2-1|-|TRBV14|many
TGTGCCAGCAGCGAAGCTGCCTACAATGAGCAGTTCTTC
CASSEAAYNEQFF
>TRBJ2-2|-|TRBV11-1|once
TGTGCCAGCATTAGGTCGAACACCGGGGAGCTGTTTTTT
CASIRSNTGELFF
>TRBJ2-1|-|TRBV11-2|few
TGTGCCAGCAGTGGGACTGTGAACAATGAGCAGTTCTTC
CASSGTVNNEQFF
>TRBJ2-7|-|TRBV25-1|few
TGTGCCAGCAAACCCGACATCAGTGGGCCCTACGAGCAGTACTTC
CASKPDISGPYEQYF
>TRBJ2-7|TRBD2|TRBV4-3|-
TGCGCCAGCAGCCAGCACCTCAGCGGGAGGTTAGACAATGAGCAGTACTTC
CASSQHLSGRLDNEQYF
>TRBJ2-1|-|TRBV29-1|few
TGCAGCTACCAGGAAGGTGCGGTCGACAATGAGCAGTTCTTC
CSYQEGAVDNEQFF
>TRBJ1-2|-|TRBV6-2/TRBV6-3|few
TGTGCCAGCAGTTACGTCGGGGCCCTGCGATACTATGGCTACACCTTC
CASSYVGALRYYGYTF
>TRBJ2-3|TRBD2|TRBV7-6|-
TGTGCCAGCAGCTTAAGCCTCTGGACTAGCGGGGTTATAGTTGATACGCAGTATTTT
CASSLSLWTSGVIVDTQYF
>TRBJ1-1|-|TRBV27|-
TGTGCCAGCAGTTTCCGGACAGTGGGGGAGAACACTGAAGCTTTCTTT
CASSFRTVGENTEAFF
>TRBJ1-1|-|TRBV24-1|few
TGTGCCACCAGTGATCGTTCGGGGTCTGAAGCTTTCTTT
CATSDRSGSEAFF
>TRBJ2-7|TRBD1|TRBV11-2|few
TGTGCCAGCAGCTTCCTCCTGGGACAGGGGGCCGACTACGAGCAGTACTTC
CASSFLLGQGADYEQYF
>TRBJ2-3|-|TRBV6-2/TRBV6-3|-
TGTGCCAGCAGACGCCGGGGACAAATATCCACAGATACGCAGTATTTT
CASRRRGQISTDTQYF
>TRBJ1-5|-|TRBV7-9|-
TGTGCCAGCGGTCAGTTCAATCAGCCCCAGCATTTT
CASGQFNQPQHF
>TRBJ2-7|-|TRBV5-1|few
TGCGCCAACAGCTTGGACGGACAGTCCTACGAGCAGTACTTC
CANSLDGQSYEQYF
>TRBJ1-4|-|TRBV3-1|-
TGTGCCAGTTCCCCAGGGGCGCTGGATAATGAAAAACTGTTTTTT
CASSPGALDNEKLFF
>TRBJ2-1|-|TRBV12-3/TRBV12-4|-
TGTGCCAGCAGTTTATGGACTGAGCAGTTCTTC
CASSLWTEQFF
>TRBJ2-7|TRBD1|TRBV5-1|-
TGCGCCAGCAGCTTAGACAGGGGGCCGGTTTCAAAGGACGAGCAGTACTTC
CASSLDRGPVSKDEQYF
>TRBJ2-3|-|TRBV5-6|-
TGTGCCAGCAGCTTAACGCAGGGTCTCACAGATACGCAGTATTTT
CASSLTQGLTDTQYF
>TRBJ2-3|-|TRBV10-2|once
TGCGCCAGTTTAAATGACAGGTTCAGCACAGATACGCAGTATTTT
CASLNDRFSTDTQYF
>TRBJ1-2|-|TRBV29-1|-
TGCAGCGTTGAATGGGCACACCCAGGGGTATTTTTTGGCTACACCTTC
CSVEWAHPGVFFGYTF
>TRBJ2-7|-|TRBV18|-
TGTGCCAGCTCTCCGGAGGTCTCCTACGAGCAGTACTTC
CASSPEVSYEQYF
>TRBJ2-1|TRBD2|TRBV6-2/TRBV6-3|few
TGTGCCAGCAGTTACGGCCAGGTAGCGGGAGGGCCGGCTGAGCAGTTCTTC
CASSYGQVAGGPAEQFF
>TRBJ1-1|-|TRBV29-1|-
TGCAGCGTTGCCACAGCCCTGAACACTGAAGCTTTCTTT
CSVATALNTEAFF
>TRBJ2-4|-|TRBV7-9|-
TGTGCCAGCAGTCAAACACTAGCCAAAAACATTCAGTACTTC
CASSQTLAKNIQYF
>TRBJ2-1|TRBD2|TRBV29-1|-
TGCAGCGTTGAAGCTAGCGGACAAGGGAATGAGCAGTTCTTC
CSVEASGQGNEQFF
>TRBJ1-5|-|TRBV20-1|few
TGCAGTGCTAAAGTTCTCGAGGTCGGGCAGCCCCAGCATTTT
CSAKVLEVGQPQHF
>TRBJ1-2|-|TRBV29-1|-
TGCAGCGTTGGGCAAGTGGTCGAAGCTGGGGAGGGCTACACCTTC
CSVGQVVEAGEGYTF
>TRBJ2-2|-|TRBV10-3|once
TGTGCCATCGGGGTGTTCACCGGGGAGCTGTTTTTT
CAIGVFTGELFF
>TRBJ1-5|TRBD1|TRBV29-1|-
TGCAGCGTTTCGACAGGGATGGATCAGCCCCAGCATTTT
CSVSTGMDQPQHF
>TRBJ2-2|-|TRBV4-3|-
TGCGCCAGCAGCCTACAACAGGCCACCGGGGAGCTGTTTTTT
CASSLQQATGELFF
>TRBJ1-2|-|TRBV4-1|-
TGCGCCAGCAGCCAGAACAGGGAATTTGGCTACACCTTC
CASSQNREFGYTF
>TRBJ1-2|TRBD1|TRBV12-3/TRBV12-4|-
TGTGCCAGCAGCCGACAGGGGGTTGGCGATGGCTACACCTTC
CASSRQGVGDGYTF
>TRBJ1-4|-|TRBV12-3/TRBV12-4|-
TGTGCCAGCAGTTTCGGGATCCAGGGACTGTTTTTT
CASSFGIQGLFF
>TRBJ2-5|-|TRBV5-1|-
TGCGCCAGCAGCCCCCCAAGGGATCCGAGGGGGGAGACCCAGTACTTC
CASSPPRDPRGETQYF
>TRBJ2-7|-|TRBV7-2|-
TGTGCCAGCAGCTCACACAGGGTATCCTACGAGCAGTACTTC
CASSSHRVSYEQYF
>TRBJ1-2|-|TRBV14|-
TGTGCCAGCAGCCAGGTCAGCGGAAGCCACTATGGCTACACCTTC
CASSQVSGSHYGYTF
>TRBJ2-7|-|TRBV15|few
TGTGCCACCAGCAGAGATCCTCTCTACGAGCAGTACTTC
CATSRDPLYEQYF
>TRBJ2-1|-|TRBV7-2|-
TGTGCCAGCAGCCCCTCCTCCAGTTCCTACAATGAGCAGTTCTTC
CASSPSSSSYNEQFF
>TRBJ2-5|TRBD2|TRBV5-1|few
TGCGCCAGCACCGAGACCGGGACTAGCGAGGAGACCCAGTACTTC
CASTETGTSEETQYF